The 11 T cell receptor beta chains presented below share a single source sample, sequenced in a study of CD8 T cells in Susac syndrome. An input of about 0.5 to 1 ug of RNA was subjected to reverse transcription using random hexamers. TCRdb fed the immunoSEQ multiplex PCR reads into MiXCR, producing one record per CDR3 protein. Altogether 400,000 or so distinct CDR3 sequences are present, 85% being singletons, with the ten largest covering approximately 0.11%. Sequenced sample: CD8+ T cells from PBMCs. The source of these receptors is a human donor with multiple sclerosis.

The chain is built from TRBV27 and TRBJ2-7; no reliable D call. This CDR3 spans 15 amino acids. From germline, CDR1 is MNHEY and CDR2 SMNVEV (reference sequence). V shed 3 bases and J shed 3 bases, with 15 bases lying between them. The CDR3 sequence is CASSFNSPNVYEQYF. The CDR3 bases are TGTGCCAGCAGTTTCAACAGCCCAAACGTCTACGAGCAGTACTTC.

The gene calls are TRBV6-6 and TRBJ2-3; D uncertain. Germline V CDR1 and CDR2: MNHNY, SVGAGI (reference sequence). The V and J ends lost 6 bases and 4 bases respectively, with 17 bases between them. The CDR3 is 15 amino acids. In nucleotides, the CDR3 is TGTGCCAGCAGCGATTTCGTCGTGGGCTCAGATACGCAGTATTTT. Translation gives CASSDFVVGSDTQYF.

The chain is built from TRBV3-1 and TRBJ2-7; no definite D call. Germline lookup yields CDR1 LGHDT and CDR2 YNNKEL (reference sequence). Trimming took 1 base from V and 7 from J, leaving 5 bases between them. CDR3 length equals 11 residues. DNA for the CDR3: TGTGCCAGCAGCCAAGCGTGGGAGCAGTACTTC. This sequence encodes CASSQAWEQYF.

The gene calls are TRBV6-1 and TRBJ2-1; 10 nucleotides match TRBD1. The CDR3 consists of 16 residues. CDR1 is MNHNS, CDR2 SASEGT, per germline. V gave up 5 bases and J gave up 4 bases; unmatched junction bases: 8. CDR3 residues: CASSTPGTGDYNEQFF. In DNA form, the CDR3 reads TGTGCCAGCAGTACGCCCGGGACAGGGGATTACAATGAGCAGTTCTTC.

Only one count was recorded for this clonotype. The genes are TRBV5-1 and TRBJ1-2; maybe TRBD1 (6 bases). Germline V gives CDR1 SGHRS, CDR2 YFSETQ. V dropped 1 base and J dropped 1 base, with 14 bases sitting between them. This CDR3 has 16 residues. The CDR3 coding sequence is TGCGCCAGCAGCTTGTTTGCGGGGACACTTAACTATGGCTACACCTTC. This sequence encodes CASSLFAGTLNYGYTF.

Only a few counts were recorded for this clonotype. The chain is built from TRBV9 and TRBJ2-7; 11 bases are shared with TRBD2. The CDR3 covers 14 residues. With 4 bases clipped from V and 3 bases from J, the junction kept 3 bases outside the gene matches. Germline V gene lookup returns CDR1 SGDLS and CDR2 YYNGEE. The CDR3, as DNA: TGTGCCAGCAGCCCGGGACTAGCGGTCTACGAGCAGTACTTC. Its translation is CASSPGLAVYEQYF.

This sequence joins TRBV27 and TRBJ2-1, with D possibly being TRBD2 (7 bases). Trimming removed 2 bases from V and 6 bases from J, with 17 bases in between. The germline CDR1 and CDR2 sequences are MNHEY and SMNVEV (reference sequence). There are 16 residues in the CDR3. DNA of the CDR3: TGTGCCAGCAGTTTAATCGGGGGGCCTTACTTCAATGAGCAGTTCTTC. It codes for CASSLIGGPYFNEQFF.

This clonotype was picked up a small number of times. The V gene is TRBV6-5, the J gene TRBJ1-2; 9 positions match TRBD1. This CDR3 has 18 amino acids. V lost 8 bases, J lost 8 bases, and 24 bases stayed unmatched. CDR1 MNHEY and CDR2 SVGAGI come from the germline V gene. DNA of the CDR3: TGTGCCAGCCTTCTCGAGACGGGACAGGGTACCAGTGGTTGGGGCTACACCTTC. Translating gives CASLLETGQGTSGWGYTF.

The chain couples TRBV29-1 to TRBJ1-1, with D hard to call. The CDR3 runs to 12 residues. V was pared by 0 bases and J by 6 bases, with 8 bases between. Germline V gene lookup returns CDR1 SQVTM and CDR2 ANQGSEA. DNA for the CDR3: TGCAGCGTTGAAGATGTAAGGGCTGAAGCTTTCTTT. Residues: CSVEDVRAEAFF.

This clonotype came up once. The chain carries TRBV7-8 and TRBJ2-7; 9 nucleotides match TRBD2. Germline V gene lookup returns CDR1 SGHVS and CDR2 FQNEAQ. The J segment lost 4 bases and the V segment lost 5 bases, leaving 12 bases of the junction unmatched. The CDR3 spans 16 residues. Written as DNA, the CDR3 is TGTGCCAGCAGCCCACAGATGCTTAGCGGGAGTTACGAGCAGTACTTC. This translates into CASSPQMLSGSYEQYF.

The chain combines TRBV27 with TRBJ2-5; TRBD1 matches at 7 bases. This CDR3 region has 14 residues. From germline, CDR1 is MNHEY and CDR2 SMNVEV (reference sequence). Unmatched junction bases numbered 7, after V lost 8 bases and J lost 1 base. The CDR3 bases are TGTGCCAGCGGACAACAGGGGCCCCAAGAGACCCAGTACTTC. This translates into CASGQQGPQETQYF.